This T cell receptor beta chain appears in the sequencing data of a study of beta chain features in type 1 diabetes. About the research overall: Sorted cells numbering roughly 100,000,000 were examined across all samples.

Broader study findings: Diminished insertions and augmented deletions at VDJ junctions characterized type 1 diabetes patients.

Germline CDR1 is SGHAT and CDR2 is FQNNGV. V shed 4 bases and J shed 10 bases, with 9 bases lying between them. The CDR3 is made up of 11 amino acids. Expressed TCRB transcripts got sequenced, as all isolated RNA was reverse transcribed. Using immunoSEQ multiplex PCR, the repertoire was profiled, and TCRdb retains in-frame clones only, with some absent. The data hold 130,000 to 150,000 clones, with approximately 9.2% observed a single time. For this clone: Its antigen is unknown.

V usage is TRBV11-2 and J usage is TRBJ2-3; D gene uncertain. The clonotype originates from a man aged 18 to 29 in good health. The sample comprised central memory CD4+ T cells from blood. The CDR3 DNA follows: TGTGCCAGCAGCTCGGGTAGTTCGCAGTATTTT. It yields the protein CASSSGSSQYF.